The rows below give T cell receptor beta chains drawn from one sample of a study of shared clonotypes between healthy human individuals. This table comes from immunoSEQ multiplex PCR, and its TCRdb copy is limited to in-frame clones, with some not included. The sample yields millions of clones, about 95% seen once. The specimen was naive CD8+ T cells sorted from blood. Receptors originate from a man aged 18 to 29 in good health. CDR3s include the opening cysteine and the closing phenylalanine or tryptophan. A D gene is named only where the DNA matches it firmly. Not all rows give a size; the values are once, few, many and, for expanded clones, a class.

V gene,D gene,clone size,J gene,CDR3 DNA,CDR3 protein
TRBV4-1,TRBD1,-,TRBJ2-7,TGCGCCAGCAGCACCGACAGGGGCTACGAGCAGTACTTC,CASSTDRGYEQYF
TRBV7-9,-,-,TRBJ1-4,TGTGCCAGCAGCTCAAACTACGGTGCAACTAATGAAAAACTGTTTTTT,CASSSNYGATNEKLFF
TRBV11-2,-,-,TRBJ2-7,TGTGCCAGCAGCTTAGGCGGGGAGCCCGTCTACGAGCAGTACTTC,CASSLGGEPVYEQYF
TRBV7-7,-,-,TRBJ2-7,TGTGCTAGCAGCGTTAAACTCGGGCAGTACTTC,CASSVKLGQYF
TRBV7-6,-,-,TRBJ2-7,TGTGCCAGCAGCCCCCTAACGGAGACCTACGAGCAGTACTTC,CASSPLTETYEQYF
TRBV6-1,-,-,TRBJ2-1,TGTGCCAGCAGTGAAGATTTTTGGACAGTAGGGTTAGATGAGCAGTTCTTC,CASSEDFWTVGLDEQFF
TRBV5-6,TRBD1,-,TRBJ2-7,TGTGCCAGCAGCGCCGGACAGGGAGTCTACGAGCAGTACTTC,CASSAGQGVYEQYF
TRBV27,TRBD2,-,TRBJ2-2,TGTGCCAGCAGTTCCCGGACTAGAACCGGGGAGCTGTTTTTT,CASSSRTRTGELFF
TRBV2,TRBD2,-,TRBJ2-7,TGTGCCAGCAGTGTGGGGCTAGCGGGGGGATACTACGAGCAGTACTTC,CASSVGLAGGYYEQYF
TRBV20-1,-,once,TRBJ2-1,TGCAGTGCTAAACAAGACAATGAGCAGTTCTTC,CSAKQDNEQFF
TRBV19,-,-,TRBJ1-2,TGTGCCAGTAGTCCGGGACTGAGCTATGGCTACACCTTC,CASSPGLSYGYTF
TRBV7-9,TRBD1,once,TRBJ2-7,TGTGCCAGCAGCTCCGGACAGGACTACGAGCAGTACTTC,CASSSGQDYEQYF
TRBV7-8,-,-,TRBJ2-3,TGTGCCAGCAGCCCCCTCTATGGTAGCACAGATACGCAGTATTTT,CASSPLYGSTDTQYF
TRBV7-9,TRBD1,-,TRBJ1-4,TGTGCCAGCAGCTTAGCGCGACAGGGCCGCGAAAAACTGTTTTTT,CASSLARQGREKLFF
TRBV7-2,-,-,TRBJ2-6,TGTGCCAGCAGCCCCGGGCCCCCATGGGCTGGGGCCAACGTCCTGACTTTC,CASSPGPPWAGANVLTF
TRBV11-3,-,-,TRBJ2-7,TGTGCCAGCAGCCCTAGGGGGATTAGCTCCTACGAGCAGTACTTC,CASSPRGISSYEQYF
TRBV10-2,TRBD1,-,TRBJ1-5,TGCGCCAGCAGGCCCGGGGACAGGGAAAATCAGCCCCAGCATTTT,CASRPGDRENQPQHF
TRBV9,TRBD1,once,TRBJ2-7,TGTGCCAGCAGCGTAGGCGGACAGGCAACCTACGAGCAGTACTTC,CASSVGGQATYEQYF
TRBV30,-,-,TRBJ2-7,TGTGCCTGGGGGTATGAGGACAGCGGACATAAGCAGTACTTC,CAWGYEDSGHKQYF
TRBV6-5,-,-,TRBJ1-2,TGTGCCAGCAGTTACTCGGCAGGCTATGGCTACACCTTC,CASSYSAGYGYTF
TRBV9,-,-,TRBJ2-2,TGTGCCAGCAGCGTAGGAGGTGGTCCGATGACCGGGGAGCTGTTTTTT,CASSVGGGPMTGELFF
TRBV2,TRBD2,-,TRBJ2-5,TGTGCCAGCAGTCCGACTAGCGGCCTCCAAGAGACCCAGTACTTC,CASSPTSGLQETQYF
TRBV27,-,-,TRBJ1-5,TGTGCCAGCAGATCAAGGGGCAATCAGCCCCAGCATTTT,CASRSRGNQPQHF
TRBV7-2,-,-,TRBJ2-7,TGTGCCAGCAGCCTCCAGGACAGCTACGAGCAGTACTTC,CASSLQDSYEQYF
TRBV13,-,-,TRBJ1-5,TGTGCCAGCAGCTCTACAGGGACCAATCAGCCCCAGCATTTT,CASSSTGTNQPQHF
TRBV7-9,-,-,TRBJ2-7,TGTGCCAGCAGCTCAGGGGTTTTAGACGAGCAGTACTTC,CASSSGVLDEQYF
TRBV7-9,TRBD2,once,TRBJ2-2,TGTGCCAGCAGCCCTACTAGCGGGAGGGCGGCCGGGGAGCTGTTTTTT,CASSPTSGRAAGELFF
TRBV7-8,-,-,TRBJ2-7,TGTGCCAGCAGCTTAGTCTATCCTTCCTACGAGCAGTACTTC,CASSLVYPSYEQYF
TRBV28,TRBD1,-,TRBJ2-7,TGTGCCAGCAGCATCGGGGACAGCCCCTACGAGCAGTACTTC,CASSIGDSPYEQYF
TRBV7-9,-,-,TRBJ1-1,TGTGCCAGCAGCTTATCTCAGAACACTGAAGCTTTCTTT,CASSLSQNTEAFF
TRBV18,TRBD1,-,TRBJ1-1,TGTGCCAGCTCACCCGGGACAGGGTTTACTGAAGCTTTCTTT,CASSPGTGFTEAFF
TRBV29-1,-,once,TRBJ2-1,TGCAGCGTAAAACCGGGACTCTCATACGAGCAGTTCTTC,CSVKPGLSYEQFF
TRBV4-2,-,-,TRBJ1-1,TGTGCCAGCAGCGAGGAGGGGGTGGACACTGAAGCTTTCTTT,CASSEEGVDTEAFF
TRBV6-5,-,once,TRBJ1-2,TGTGCCAGCAGTTACTCGGAGGCGACCTTGGAAGGCTACACCTTC,CASSYSEATLEGYTF
TRBV7-6,-,-,TRBJ2-2,TGTGCCAGCAGCTTAGCGGAGGGGAGCGGGGAGCTGTTTTTT,CASSLAEGSGELFF
TRBV28,-,-,TRBJ2-3,TGTGCCAGCAGTTTACCCTCCGTGGCTAGGGGGGAAAGCACAGATACGCAGTATTTT,CASSLPSVARGESTDTQYF
TRBV6-1,TRBD1,-,TRBJ1-5,TGTGCCAGCAGTGAACGGGACAGGACTAATCAGCCCCAGCATTTT,CASSERDRTNQPQHF
TRBV5-4,-,-,TRBJ1-2,TGTGCCAGCAGCTTGGGACAAGTCTATGGCTACACCTTC,CASSLGQVYGYTF
TRBV5-1,TRBD2,-,TRBJ2-7,TGCGCCAGCAGCTTGGGGACTAGCGGGGTTACCTACGAGCAGTACTTC,CASSLGTSGVTYEQYF
TRBV6-1,-,-,TRBJ2-7,TGTGCCAGCAAAAGCAGGGCGACTTACGAGCAGTACTTC,CASKSRATYEQYF